The text below deals with one T cell receptor (beta chain). The data derive from a study of blood T cell repertoires in COVID-19. In the original processing: Amplification of reference gene primers was used by the study to estimate nucleated cell counts. Profiled with immunoSEQ multiplex PCR; TCRdb holds only in-frame clones, not every one. V and J calls and clone size follow that table, whereas D and trimming were derived from the DNA. Among 150,000 to 200,000 clones listed, roughly 80% were seen once. After removal of 4 bases from V and 8 bases from J, the junction contained 7 bases not matched to a gene. The CDR3 is 14 residues long. Germline values: CDR1 LGHDT, CDR2 YNNKEL (reference sequence).

The chain has TRBV3-1 (or the pseudogene TRBV3-2) and TRBJ1-2; TRBD1 agrees at 10 bases. Sequencing used peripheral blood. This TCR was recovered from a man between 70 and 80 years old with acute or convalescent COVID-19. The CDR3 is CASSRRQGAQGYTF. CDR3 DNA sequence: TGTGCCAGCAGCCGCCGACAGGGGGCGCAAGGCTACACCTTC.